The rows below give T cell receptor beta chains drawn from one sample of a study of cytomegalovirus exposure and HLA in healthy donors. Measured with immunoSEQ multiplex PCR; TCRdb has only the in-frame clones, and not every one. The sample yields 200,000 to 300,000 clones, roughly 81% seen once. Sequencing was carried out using PBMCs. These receptors all stem from a woman in her thirties or forties in good health and CMV-seropositive. Both conserved end residues are part of each CDR3. The D gene is left open where the match is weak. Expanded clones are given a class, and other clones once, few, many or no size at all.

J gene | clone size | D gene | V gene | CDR3 DNA | CDR3 protein
TRBJ2-5 | . | TRBD1 | TRBV29-1 | TGCAGCGTTTGGACAGGGCAAGAGACCCAGTACTTC | CSVWTGQETQYF
TRBJ1-2 | . | . | TRBV19 | TGTGCCAGTAGTCGCGTGACAATGGGCTATGGCTACACCTTC | CASSRVTMGYGYTF
TRBJ2-7 | . | TRBD1 | TRBV7-9 | TGTGCCAGCAGCGCCGGGACAGGCGAGCAGTACTTC | CASSAGTGEQYF
TRBJ1-3 | . | . | TRBV28 | TGTGCCAGCACCCCGACAGGTCCTGGAAACACCATATATTTT | CASTPTGPGNTIYF
TRBJ2-7 | . | . | TRBV27 | TGTGCCAGCAGTTTACGGCTAGCGAGAGAGCAGTACTTC | CASSLRLAREQYF
TRBJ2-3 | . | . | TRBV7-2 | TGTGCCAGCAGCCTCGGGTTAGGGGAAACAGATACGCAGTATTTT | CASSLGLGETDTQYF
TRBJ2-7 | . | . | TRBV27 | TGTGCCAGCAAGGGAGTCTCCTACGAGCAGTACTTC | CASKGVSYEQYF
TRBJ2-5 | . | . | TRBV12-5 | TGTGCTAGTGTCGGAGGGGGCCAAGGGGAGACCCAGTACTTC | CASVGGGQGETQYF
TRBJ2-7 | . | . | TRBV4-3 | TGCGCCAGCAGCCGGACCCGACAGGCCTACGAGCAGTACTTC | CASSRTRQAYEQYF
TRBJ1-2 | . | . | TRBV7-2 | TGTGCCAGCAGTCCGAACAGGGATCAAGGCTACACCTTC | CASSPNRDQGYTF
TRBJ1-3 | . | . | TRBV6-6 | TGTGCCAGCAGCTCCCGGCCGGGCACCATATATTTT | CASSSRPGTIYF
TRBJ1-6 | . | TRBD1 | TRBV28 | TGTGCCAGCAGAGGGGACAGGGTAACCTATAATTCACCCCTCCACTTT | CASRGDRVTYNSPLHF
TRBJ1-5 | . | . | TRBV19 | TGTGCCAGTAGTACTAGGACATCTAATCAGCCCCAGCATTTT | CASSTRTSNQPQHF
TRBJ2-3 | . | . | TRBV27 | TGTGCCAGCAGTTTATTTGGACTGAGCACAGATACGCAGTATTTT | CASSLFGLSTDTQYF
TRBJ2-3 | . | . | TRBV5-6 | TGTGCCAGCAGCTTTCTCACAGTCACAGATACGCAGTATTTT | CASSFLTVTDTQYF
TRBJ2-3 | . | TRBD2 | TRBV28 | TGTGCCAGCAGTCCCGAGCGGGAGGGGGATACGCAGTATTTT | CASSPEREGDTQYF
TRBJ2-5 | . | . | TRBV28 | TGTGCCAGCAGTTTATCAGATTTCAAAGAGACCCAGTACTTC | CASSLSDFKETQYF
TRBJ2-4 | . | TRBD1 | TRBV5-4 | TGTGCCAGCAGCTGGACAGGGGAAAAAAACATTCAGTACTTC | CASSWTGEKNIQYF
TRBJ2-7 | . | TRBD1 | TRBV29-1 | TGCAGCGTTGAATCGGGCGACAGGGGGCACTACGAGCAGTACTTC | CSVESGDRGHYEQYF
TRBJ2-3 | once | TRBD1 | TRBV5-6 | TGTGCCAGCAGCTTGAAGGGGGCGGAAGATACGCAGTATTTT | CASSLKGAEDTQYF
TRBJ1-1 | . | . | TRBV18 | TGTGCCAGCTCAGACAGCCGGAACACTGAAGCTTTCTTT | CASSDSRNTEAFF
TRBJ2-7 | . | TRBD1 | TRBV27 | TGTGCCAGCGGCCGGGACAGGTCCTCCTACGAGCAGTACTTC | CASGRDRSSYEQYF
TRBJ2-7 | once | TRBD2 | TRBV13 | TGTGCCAGCAGCCCTAGGACTAGCGGGAGGGACTACGAGCAGTACTTC | CASSPRTSGRDYEQYF
TRBJ1-5 | . | TRBD1 | TRBV5-8 | TGTGCCAGCAGCTTCACAGGGGGCTTTAGCAATCAGCCCCAGCATTTT | CASSFTGGFSNQPQHF
TRBJ2-7 | . | . | TRBV5-4 | TGTGCCAGCAGCCCCAACGTAGGGGGAGAACTCTACGAGCAGTACTTC | CASSPNVGGELYEQYF
TRBJ2-2 | . | . | TRBV11-3 | TGTGCCAGCAGCCTCCAGGAGAACACCGGGGAGCTGTTTTTT | CASSLQENTGELFF
TRBJ2-7 | . | . | TRBV11-3 | TGTGCCAGCAGCTCCCGGGACAAATCCTACGAGCAGTACTTC | CASSSRDKSYEQYF
TRBJ2-7 | . | TRBD2 | TRBV28 | TGTGCCAGCAGCATCATCCCTAGCGGGAGGGCCTACGAGCAGTACTTC | CASSIIPSGRAYEQYF
TRBJ1-2 | . | . | TRBV7-6 | TGTGCCAGCAGCCTCTCGTGGGGGGGCTACTATGGCTACACCTTC | CASSLSWGGYYGYTF
TRBJ2-2 | . | TRBD2 | TRBV9 | TGTGCCAGCAGCGCGGGACTAGCAATCGGGGAGCTGTTTTTT | CASSAGLAIGELFF
TRBJ1-5 | . | TRBD1 | TRBV6-5 | TGTGTCAGCAGTTCAAACAGGGGCCAGCCCCAGCATTTT | CVSSSNRGQPQHF
TRBJ2-1 | . | . | TRBV4-2 | TGTGCCAGCAGCCAAGATCACTGGGGCACATCCGCGATTAGGGACAATGAGCAGTTCTTC | CASSQDHWGTSAIRDNEQFF
TRBJ2-4 | . | TRBD1 | TRBV11-2 | TGTGCCAGCAGCTTGGCAGGGGGATACATTCAGTACTTC | CASSLAGGYIQYF
TRBJ1-5 | . | . | TRBV6-5 | TGTGCCAGCAGTTACTTAGCGCATCAGCCCCAGCATTTT | CASSYLAHQPQHF
TRBJ1-6 | . | . | TRBV2 | TGTGCCAGCAGTGAATTGGGGGGGACTGGGGGTTCACCCCTCCACTTT | CASSELGGTGGSPLHF
TRBJ2-3 | . | TRBD2 | TRBV30 | TGTGCCTGGAGGGAGGGACTAGTTAGTACAGATACGCAGTATTTT | CAWREGLVSTDTQYF
TRBJ2-5 | . | TRBD1 | TRBV6-6 | TGTGCCAGCAGTCCCTCAGGGGGCGGGGAGGAGACCCAGTACTTC | CASSPSGGGEETQYF
TRBJ1-5 | once | . | TRBV6-6 | TGTGCCAGCAGGGCAACGGGGGGAACAAATCAGCCCCAGCATTTT | CASRATGGTNQPQHF
TRBJ1-3 | . | . | TRBV19 | TGTGCCAGTACCGCGGACGGGAGAAACACCATATATTTT | CASTADGRNTIYF
TRBJ2-1 | . | TRBD2 | TRBV19 | TGTGCCAGTAGCACGGGACTAGCGGGGAACAATGAGCAGTTCTTC | CASSTGLAGNNEQFF
TRBJ1-2 | . | . | TRBV29-1 | TGCAGCATCAGACAGGCAGTCAACTATGGCTACACCTTC | CSIRQAVNYGYTF
TRBJ2-3 | . | TRBD2 | TRBV4-3 | TGCGCCAGCAGCCAAGGGGTTAGCGGGATCCGAACTAGCACAGATACGCAGTATTTT | CASSQGVSGIRTSTDTQYF
TRBJ2-7 | once | TRBD1 | TRBV6-1 | TGTGCCAGCCATGACAGGGGCCGGGACGAGCAGTACTTC | CASHDRGRDEQYF
TRBJ2-7 | once | . | TRBV19 | TGTGCCAGTTCATCGCCGGGTTTGGTATGGGAGCAGTACTTC | CASSSPGLVWEQYF
TRBJ2-1 | . | TRBD1 | TRBV2 | TGTGCCAGCACCATTGCCGGGACAGGGGGCAGGGATGAGCAGTTCTTC | CASTIAGTGGRDEQFF
TRBJ1-2 | . | TRBD1 | TRBV30 | TGTGCCTGGAGGTCCGACAGGGTCTATGGCTACACCTTC | CAWRSDRVYGYTF
TRBJ1-1 | . | . | TRBV27 | TGTGCCAGCAGTTTAGAAGGGGGCACTGAAGCTTTCTTT | CASSLEGGTEAFF
TRBJ1-1 | few | TRBD1 | TRBV19 | TGTGCCAGTAGTATAGGGACAGGGGCGAACACTGAAGCTTTCTTT | CASSIGTGANTEAFF
TRBJ2-2 | . | TRBD2 | TRBV13 | TGTGCCAGCAGCGTTTCCCGGGACCGACGGACTAGCGGGAGTCCCGGGGAGCTGTTTTTT | CASSVSRDRRTSGSPGELFF
TRBJ2-7 | . | TRBD2 | TRBV28 | TGTGCCAGCAGAAAAGCGGGAGGGCCGGTCGAGCAGTACTTC | CASRKAGGPVEQYF
TRBJ2-1 | . | TRBD2 | TRBV19 | TGTGCCAGTAGTATGCTAGGGGGTACTAGCGGGAGGTGGAATGAGCAGTTCTTC | CASSMLGGTSGRWNEQFF
TRBJ1-2 | . | . | TRBV2 | TGTGCCAGCAGGGGAGACCATTTCACTAACTATGGCTACACCTTC | CASRGDHFTNYGYTF
TRBJ2-7 | . | . | TRBV19 | TGTGCCAGTAGTATGGGGCAGGGGAGCGAGCAGTACTTC | CASSMGQGSEQYF
TRBJ1-1 | . | TRBD1 | TRBV6-6 | TGTGCCAGCACCCGAGACAGGGGGATTTTTGAAGCTTTCTTT | CASTRDRGIFEAFF
TRBJ1-6 | . | . | TRBV28 | TGTGCCAGCAGTCCAGAGGTGTTCTCCTATAATTCACCCCTCCACTTT | CASSPEVFSYNSPLHF
TRBJ2-7 | . | TRBD2 | TRBV6-5 | TGTGCCAGCAGTTACTCGACTAGCTTCAGCTCCTACGAGCAGTACTTC | CASSYSTSFSSYEQYF
TRBJ2-6 | . | TRBD1 | TRBV4-3 | TGCGCCAGCAGCGCATACAGGGGACGAAGCTCTGGGGCCAACGTCCTGACTTTC | CASSAYRGRSSGANVLTF
TRBJ2-1 | . | . | TRBV5-1 | TGCGCCAGCAGCAACCCGGTTTCGTCCTACAATGAGCAGTTCTTC | CASSNPVSSYNEQFF
TRBJ1-1 | . | . | TRBV7-9 | TGTGCCAGCAGCTTAGGATCAGGAGGAAACACTGAAGCTTTCTTT | CASSLGSGGNTEAFF
TRBJ1-1 | . | . | TRBV30 | TGTGCCTGGAGTTACGGCCGGGCTGAAGCTTTCTTT | CAWSYGRAEAFF